This TCR beta chain was obtained from a study of T cells in Graves' hyperthyroidism and ophthalmopathy. The source material, RNA transcripts, was used to amplify TCR beta CDR3 regions. HTBI primers were employed in a first-round RT-PCR of the TCR CDR3. One entry per CDR3 protein, called by TCRdb with MiXCR from the multiplex PCR reads. The repertoire holds 450,000 to 650,000 distinct CDR3 sequences, with more than 13% as singletons. CDR3 size: 16 residues. The V end was cut by 4 bases, the J end by 4 bases, with 17 bases between. Germline CDR1 and CDR2: SEHNR and FQNEAQ (reference sequence). The TCR comes from a woman aged 18-29 years with Graves' ophthalmopathy. Sequencing was performed on blood. The J gene is TRBJ1-5, the V gene TRBV7-9; D not certain. The CDR3 sequence: CASSSSTDNRNQPQHF. For the CDR3, the DNA is TGTGCCAGCAGCTCCAGTACTGATAACCGTAATCAGCCCCAGCATTTT.